Below are 12 T cell receptor beta chains sequenced from a single sample in a study of T-cell memory formation after mild COVID-19. TCRdb re-derived calls from the 5' RACE reads in MiXCR, one entry per CDR3 protein. The data hold roughly 370,000 distinct CDR3 sequences, with approximately 15% observed a single time. The sample consisted of PBMCs or a T cell subset sorted from them (not recorded which). The source of these receptors is a young man who had mild COVID-19 (a few samples of this study predate the infection). Cell type and time point are not known.

This chain uses TRBV18 with TRBJ2-7, with 8 bases identical to TRBD1. V lost 0 bases and J lost 4; bases outside the gene matches: 5. Germline V CDR1 and CDR2: KGHSH, LQKENI. The CDR3 is made up of 15 amino acids. Here the CDR3 DNA reads TGTGCCAGCTCACCACCGGGGACAGGAGTTTACGAGCAGTACTTC. This sequence encodes CASSPPGTGVYEQYF.

This clonotype was seen many times. The rearrangement joins TRBV4-3 to TRBJ2-3, with TRBD2 as a possible D gene (6 bases). V was shortened by 0 bases and J by 0 bases, with 13 bases between the two germline ends. Germline V CDR1 and CDR2: LGHNA, YSLEER. This CDR3 spans 17 amino acids. This CDR3 reads CASSQDIGTSSTDTQYF. The CDR3 DNA follows: TGCGCCAGCAGCCAAGATATAGGGACTTCAAGCACAGATACGCAGTATTTT.

The chain joins TRBV11-2 to TRBJ2-7; 10 nucleotides match TRBD2. CDR1 is SGHAT and CDR2 is FQNNGV in the germline V gene. The CDR3 totals 12 residues. The CDR3 reads CASGGSSYEQYF. The CDR3 DNA is TGTGCTAGCGGGGGGTCCTCCTACGAGCAGTACTTC.

The J gene is TRBJ2-2, the V gene TRBV20-1; D may be TRBD1 or TRBD2 (6 bases each). This CDR3 has 14 amino acids. Deletions cut 6 bases from V and 6 bases from J, with 17 bases between. Germline V CDR1 and CDR2: DFQATT, SNEGSKA (reference sequence). CDR3 region: CSAPGAWPSGELFF. In DNA, the CDR3 is TGCAGTGCCCCGGGGGCGTGGCCGTCCGGGGAGCTGTTTTTT.

The chain is built from TRBV7-2 and TRBJ2-3, with 12 bases identical to TRBD2. V dropped 5 bases and J dropped 6; count of bases not matched to a gene: 6. Germline V gene sequence: CDR1 SGHTA, CDR2 FQGNSA. This CDR3 is 15 amino acids long. The CDR3: CASSRTSGAYDTQYF. The CDR3 DNA is TGTGCCAGCAGCCGGACTAGCGGGGCGTATGATACGCAGTATTTT. Full variable domain (outside the CDR3, taken from reference TRBV7-2 and TRBJ2-3): GAGVSQSPSNKVTEKGKDVELRCDPISGHTALYWYRQSLGQGLEFLIYFQGNSAPDKSGLPSDRFSAERTGGSVSTLTIQRTQQEDSAVYLCASSRTSGAYDTQYFGPGTRLTVL.

The rearrangement uses TRBV7-9 and TRBJ1-2, with 8 bases matching TRBD1. Trimming removed 1 base from V and 5 bases from J; junction bases left unmatched: 6. Germline V gene data show CDR1 as SEHNR and CDR2 as FQNEAQ (reference sequence). The CDR3 extends over 15 amino acids. The CDR3 spells CASSLEAGGAYGYTF. CDR3 nucleotide sequence: TGTGCCAGCAGCTTAGAGGCAGGGGGCGCTTATGGCTACACCTTC.

Only a few counts were recorded for this clonotype. The genes are TRBV12-3 or TRBV12-4 and TRBJ1-1; unclear D gene. CDR3 length: 13 residues. V lost 6 bases, J lost 4 bases, and 12 bases lay in between. CDR3 DNA: TGTGCCAGCAGCCGTGGGTGGGGCACTGAAGCTTTCTTT. This sequence encodes CASSRGWGTEAFF.

This chain connects TRBV29-1 to TRBJ1-2; D is unresolved. The CDR3 runs 15 residues. Germline-derived CDR1 and CDR2 are SQVTM and ANQGSEA. V was pared by 5 bases and J by 0 bases, with 16 bases between. The CDR3 region is CSVPRAEKANYGYTF. In nucleotides, the CDR3 is TGCAGCGTTCCAAGGGCAGAAAAAGCTAACTATGGCTACACCTTC.

In its sample, this clonotype was seen a few times. The chain links TRBV7-9 to TRBJ2-3; 8 nucleotides agree with TRBD1. CDR3 length: 15 residues. Germline V gene lookup returns CDR1 SEHNR and CDR2 FQNEAQ (reference sequence). The J segment lost 2 bases and the V segment lost 5 bases, leaving 6 bases of the junction unmatched. CDR3 protein: CASSADREVTDTQYF. For the CDR3, the DNA is TGTGCCAGCAGCGCGGACAGGGAGGTCACAGATACGCAGTATTTT.

This clonotype was seen a handful of times. The chain is built from TRBV20-1 and TRBJ2-7; the D gene could be TRBD1 or TRBD2 (6 bases each). Trimming took off 4 bases at V and 5 bases at J, with 12 bases between the two ends. Germline lookup yields CDR1 DFQATT and CDR2 SNEGSKA (reference sequence). There are 12 residues in the CDR3. CDR3 protein: CSAIGQRDEQYF. CDR3 DNA: TGCAGTGCTATCGGACAGCGGGACGAGCAGTACTTC.

This chain connects TRBV7-9 to TRBJ1-1; the D is unclear. Germline CDR1 is SEHNR and CDR2 is FQNEAQ (reference sequence). This CDR3 has 13 residues. V was trimmed by 10 bases and J by 0 bases, leaving 12 bases between them. This CDR3 reads CATARAVNTEAFF. The DNA of the CDR3 is TGTGCCACTGCTAGGGCAGTGAACACTGAAGCTTTCTTT.

The rearrangement links TRBV19 to TRBJ2-7, with D possibly being TRBD1 (6 bases). The CDR3 consists of 13 residues. The V gene lost 3 bases and the J gene lost 5 bases, with 11 bases spanning the gap. Looked up from germline, CDR1 is LNHDA and CDR2 is SQIVND (reference sequence). The CDR3, as DNA: TGTGCCAGTAGTATTTCTTCAGGGGACGAGCAGTACGTC. This gives the protein CASSISSGDEQYV.